This entry lists 32 T cell receptor beta chains sequenced from one sample in a study of graft-versus-host responses after intestinal transplantation. The data were produced by immunoSEQ multiplex PCR, yet TCRdb's version contains in-frame clones alone and is incomplete. The data show under 95,000 clones, approximately 90% seen once. These receptors' antigens are unknown. The specimen comprised unstimulated CD4+ T cells sorted from spleen or lymph node cells, sampled before transplant. The receptors shown here come from a human donor who was the organ donor for an intestinal transplant.

The chain uses TRBV6-5 and TRBJ2-7, with TRBD1 matching over 7 bases. The CDR3 covers 16 residues. CDR1 and CDR2 from the germline V gene are MNHEY and SVGAGI. V gave up 6 bases and J gave up 2 bases; unmatched junction bases: 13. The CDR3 spells CASRYLGGEGPYEQYF. The CDR3 region has the DNA TGTGCCAGCAGATACCTAGGGGGCGAGGGTCCCTACGAGCAGTACTTC.

The gene calls are TRBV5-4 and TRBJ2-5; TRBD2 agrees at 7 bases. CDR1 SGHNT and CDR2 YYREEE come from the germline V gene (reference sequence). With V trimmed by 4 bases and J by 5 bases, 14 bases remained unmatched. The CDR3 totals 16 residues. CDR3 DNA sequence: TGTGCCAGCAGCCAAACGACTGGCGGGAGAGGGGAGACCCAGTACTTC. This translates into CASSQTTGGRGETQYF.

The genes are TRBV7-2 and TRBJ2-3, with D possibly TRBD1 on 6 matching bases. Trimming stripped 1 base from V and 0 bases from J, with 11 bases between. The length of the CDR3 is 16 residues. Per the germline V gene, CDR1 is SGHTA and CDR2 is FQGNSA. The CDR3 is CASSLGQATSTDTQYF. CDR3 nucleotide sequence: TGTGCCAGCAGCTTAGGACAGGCCACTAGCACAGATACGCAGTATTTT. Together with reference TRBV7-2 and TRBJ2-3, the CDR3 gives the full variable domain: GAGVSQSPSNKVTEKGKDVELRCDPISGHTALYWYRQSLGQGLEFLIYFQGNSAPDKSGLPSDRFSAERTGGSVSTLTIQRTQQEDSAVYLCASSLGQATSTDTQYFGPGTRLTVL.

The chain carries TRBV18 and TRBJ2-7; D is undetermined. The CDR3 has 14 amino acids. The V and J ends lost 1 base and 1 base respectively, with 8 bases between them. Germline CDR1 is KGHSH and CDR2 is LQKENI. CDR3 loop: CASSPLPGSYEQYF. The CDR3 DNA reads as TGTGCCAGCTCACCACTCCCAGGATCCTACGAGCAGTACTTC.

CDR3 coding DNA: TGTGCCAGCAGTCCGGGACAAGAGACCCAGTACTTC. This translates into CASSPGQETQYF. This chain uses TRBV7-2 with TRBJ2-5; D is perhaps TRBD2 (5 bases). Germline V gene lookup returns CDR1 SGHTA and CDR2 FQGNSA. Trimming took off 6 bases at V and 2 bases at J, with 7 bases between the two ends. The CDR3 runs to 12 residues. Complete variable domain (other parts from reference TRBV7-2 and TRBJ2-5): GAGVSQSPSNKVTEKGKDVELRCDPISGHTALYWYRQSLGQGLEFLIYFQGNSAPDKSGLPSDRFSAERTGGSVSTLTIQRTQQEDSAVYLCASSPGQETQYFGPGTRLLVL.

The chain recombines TRBV10-3 with TRBJ1-1; tentatively, D is TRBD1 (5 bases). CDR3 length equals 13 residues. V lost 11 bases, J lost 1 base, and 14 bases lay in between. CDR1 and CDR2 from the germline V gene are ENHRY and SYGVKD. CDR3 protein: CAVAGQPNTEAFF. The DNA of the CDR3 is TGTGCCGTCGCAGGACAACCGAACACTGAAGCTTTCTTT.

The chain couples TRBV4-1 to TRBJ1-2; 7 bases are a match to TRBD1. The CDR3 length is 14 residues. Looked up from germline, CDR1 is MGHRA and CDR2 is YSYEKL. J was trimmed by 4 bases and V by 1 base; bases with no gene match: 3. CDR3: CASSQGQGGYGYTF. In DNA, the CDR3 is TGCGCCAGCAGCCAAGGACAGGGAGGCTATGGCTACACCTTC.

The chain combines TRBV5-8 with TRBJ2-7; weak D call: TRBD1 (6 bases). This CDR3 has 16 amino acids. Germline V gene data show CDR1 as SGHTS and CDR2 as YDEGEE. V gave up 3 bases and J gave up 7 bases, with 23 bases separating them. The CDR3 DNA follows: TGTGCCAGCAGCTCGGCGCGTAGGACAGTATGGAAAGAGCAGTACTTC. Residues: CASSSARRTVWKEQYF. The variable domain in full, completed from reference TRBV5-8 and TRBJ2-7, reads EAGVTQSPTHLIKTRGQQATLRCSPISGHTSVYWYQQALGLGLQFLLWYDEGEERNRGNFPPRFSGRQFPNYSSELNVNALELEDSALYLCASSSARRTVWKEQYFGPGTRLTVT.

The chain links TRBV11-3 to TRBJ2-1, with D perhaps TRBD2 (6 bases). Germline CDR1 and CDR2: SGHNT and YENEEA. The CDR3 has 14 residues. Trimming shortened V by 5 bases and J by 7 bases, and 15 bases separated the two germline ends. The CDR3 is CASSTGTHQNEQFF. The CDR3 DNA follows: TGTGCCAGCAGCACTGGGACTCACCAAAATGAGCAGTTCTTC.

This chain's CDR3 is CSVEIDYGYTF. CDR3 coding DNA: TGCAGCGTTGAAATAGACTATGGCTACACCTTC. The chain carries TRBV29-1 and TRBJ1-2; D ambiguous. Trimming removed 2 bases at V and 3 bases at J, with 4 bases between. The CDR3 is 11 amino acids. Per the germline V gene, CDR1 is SQVTM and CDR2 is ANQGSEA. The full variable domain, in which reference TRBV29-1 and TRBJ1-2 provide the parts outside the CDR3, is SAVISQKPSRDICQRGTSLTIQCQVDSQVTMMFWYRQQPGQSLTLIATANQGSEATYESGFVIDKFPISRPNLTFSTLTVSNMSPEDSSIYLCSVEIDYGYTFGSGTRLTVV.

This clone has more than one count but fewer than ten. CDR3 in DNA: TGTGCCAGCAGTTTATGGGGGAGTGGGTCCTACGAGCAGTACTTC. This codes for CASSLWGSGSYEQYF. This chain links TRBV28 with TRBJ2-7; D possibly corresponds to TRBD2 (5 bases). Germline V gene data show CDR1 as MDHEN and CDR2 as SYDVKM. The CDR3 contains 15 residues. V lost 0 bases, J lost 1 base, and 10 bases lay in between.

This rearrangement joins TRBV7-9 to TRBJ1-5; no firm D call. This CDR3 has 17 residues. Trimming removed 3 bases at V and 0 bases at J, with 15 bases between. CDR1 is SEHNR and CDR2 is FQNEAQ in the germline V gene (reference sequence). CDR3 bases: TGTGCCAGCAGCTTCTCTCAGGTTGGGCTTAGCAATCAGCCCCAGCATTTT. This sequence encodes CASSFSQVGLSNQPQHF.

The V and J genes are TRBV27 and TRBJ2-7, with D maybe TRBD2 (6 bases). The V gene lost 3 bases and the J gene lost 3 bases, with 9 bases spanning the gap. The V gene's germline CDR1 is MNHEY and CDR2 SMNVEV (reference sequence). The CDR3 has 13 residues. CDR3 in DNA: TGTGCCAGCAGTTTGGGACTGAACTACGAGCAGTACTTC. It codes for CASSLGLNYEQYF.

This clone has just one count. The V gene is TRBV4-2, the J gene TRBJ2-5, with D possibly matching TRBD2 (6 bases). CDR3 size: 17 residues. Germline V gene lookup returns CDR1 LGHNA and CDR2 YNFKEQ. The V gene lost 1 base and the J gene lost 5 bases, with 20 bases spanning the gap. As DNA, the CDR3 is TGTGCCAGCAGCCAAGTGTCCATCCGGCGGGGTACGGAGACCCAGTACTTC. It specifies CASSQVSIRRGTETQYF.

This chain connects TRBV27 to TRBJ2-1, with 12 bases fitting TRBD1. Trimming cost V 7 bases and J 10 bases; bases outside gene matches: 11. Germline loops: CDR1 MNHEY, CDR2 SMNVEV (reference sequence). CDR3 length equals 15 residues. CDR3 sequence reads: CASTKGDRGREEQFF. The CDR3 DNA reads TGTGCCAGCACCAAGGGGGACAGGGGGCGTGAAGAGCAGTTCTTC.

The V call is TRBV5-1, the J call TRBJ2-1; D might be TRBD2 (5 bases). This CDR3 region has 16 residues. Germline CDR1 SGHRS, CDR2 YFSETQ. The ends were cut back, 0 bases at V and 9 bases at J, with 19 bases in the middle. CDR3 bases: TGCGCCAGCAGCTTGGGGGTAGCGCGGACCCCGGGTGAGCAGTTCTTC. This encodes CASSLGVARTPGEQFF.

The V gene is TRBV5-1, the J gene TRBJ2-3; TRBD2 agrees at 13 bases. The CDR3 has 18 residues. From germline, CDR1 is SGHRS and CDR2 YFSETQ. V lost 1 base and J lost 4; bases outside the gene matches: 9. In DNA form, the CDR3 reads TGCGCCAGCAGCTTGTGGGGCAGACTAGCGGGGGGACCAGATACGCAGTATTTT. It codes for CASSLWGRLAGGPDTQYF.

The rearrangement joins TRBV18 to TRBJ1-5; TRBD1 might be the D (6 bases). This CDR3 is built from 17 residues. In germline, CDR1 is KGHSH, CDR2 LQKENI. The ends were cut back, 2 bases at V and 2 bases at J, with 16 bases in the middle. The CDR3 region is CASSPAMRGSGNQPQHF. The CDR3, as DNA: TGTGCCAGCTCACCAGCGATGAGGGGGAGTGGCAATCAGCCCCAGCATTTT.

This clone was found a few times. This chain uses TRBV4-1 with TRBJ2-7; D possibly corresponds to TRBD2 (5 bases). This CDR3 region has 13 residues. From germline, CDR1 is MGHRA and CDR2 YSYEKL. V gave up 10 bases and J gave up 1 base, with 14 bases separating them. For the CDR3, the DNA is TGCGCCACCGCCCTCGGGGTTTCCTACGAGCAGTACTTC. The encoded protein is CATALGVSYEQYF.

This chain joins TRBV11-3 and TRBJ1-2; D may be TRBD1 (5 bases). Germline values: CDR1 SGHNT, CDR2 YENEEA. With 1 base removed from V and 6 bases from J, the gap between germline ends came to 9 bases. The CDR3 covers 13 residues. The CDR3 loop reads CASSLGGGDGYTF. The CDR3 DNA sequence: TGTGCCAGCAGCTTAGGGGGCGGCGATGGCTACACCTTC. Supplemented by reference TRBV11-3 and TRBJ1-2, the full variable domain reads EAGVVQSPRYKIIEKKQPVAFWCNPISGHNTLYWYLQNLGQGPELLIRYENEEAVDDSQLPKDRFSAERLKGVDSTLKIQPAELGDSAVYLCASSLGGGDGYTFGSGTRLTVV.

V is TRBV6-4 and J is TRBJ2-2; the D is unclear. The V and J ends lost 0 bases and 7 bases respectively, with 18 bases between them. Germline V CDR1 and CDR2: MRHNA, SNTAGT. The CDR3 sequence is 17 residues long. The CDR3 coding sequence is TGTGCCAGCAGTGACTCGAGAGGATCAACCCACGGCGGGGAGCTGTTTTTT. The encoded protein is CASSDSRGSTHGGELFF.

V and J are TRBV27 and TRBJ2-7, with TRBD2 matching 10 bases. Trimming at V came to 5 bases and at J to 3 bases, leaving 7 bases not matched to a gene. Germline assignment: CDR1 MNHEY and CDR2 SMNVEV (reference sequence). The CDR3 spans 15 residues. CDR3 loop: CASSAIAGGNYEQYF. CDR3 DNA: TGTGCCAGCAGTGCCATAGCGGGGGGTAACTACGAGCAGTACTTC.

The chain uses TRBV11-1 and TRBJ2-1; maybe TRBD2 (6 bases). The CDR3 is 14 amino acids. Germline V gene lookup returns CDR1 SGHAT and CDR2 FQDESV (reference sequence). Trimming pared 6 bases from V and 0 bases from J, leaving 9 bases between. The DNA of the CDR3 is TGTGCCAGCAGGGAGGGCTTCTCCTACAATGAGCAGTTCTTC. Protein sequence: CASREGFSYNEQFF. The variable domain in full, with the rest retrieved from reference TRBV11-1 and TRBJ2-1, is EAEVAQSPRYKITEKSQAVAFWCDPISGHATLYWYRQILGQGPELLVQFQDESVVDDSQLPKDRFSAERLKGVDSTLKIQPAELGDSAMYLCASREGFSYNEQFFGPGTRLTVL.

This sequence joins TRBV5-5 and TRBJ2-3; D is unclear. This CDR3 comprises 14 residues. V lost 2 bases to trimming and J lost 2 bases, with 9 bases between them. Looked up from germline, CDR1 is SGHKS and CDR2 is YYEKEE (reference sequence). The CDR3 DNA reads as TGTGCCAGCAGCTTCGTTAAGCTCACAGATACGCAGTATTTT. As protein: CASSFVKLTDTQYF.

This chain uses TRBV5-1 with TRBJ2-1; 14 bases map to TRBD2. The V and J ends lost 9 bases and 10 bases, in that order; junction bases with no gene match: 12. The length of the CDR3 is 15 residues. Looked up from germline, CDR1 is SGHRS and CDR2 is YFSETQ. The CDR3 protein is CATQSGTSGGWEQFF. For the CDR3, the DNA is TGCGCCACCCAGAGCGGGACTAGCGGGGGTTGGGAGCAGTTCTTC.

The chain recombines TRBV9 with TRBJ2-3; D call uncertain. There are 13 residues in the CDR3. Per the germline V gene, CDR1 is SGDLS and CDR2 is YYNGEE. V was cut by 3 bases and J by 7 bases, with 12 bases left in between. The CDR3: CASSAPDTYTQYF. The CDR3 coding sequence is TGTGCCAGCAGCGCCCCCGACACCTATACGCAGTATTTT. Full variable domain (outside the CDR3, taken from reference TRBV9 and TRBJ2-3): DSGVTQTPKHLITATGQRVTLRCSPRSGDLSVYWYQQSLDQGLQFLIQYYNGEERAKGNILERFSAQQFPDLHSELNLSSLELGDSALYFCASSAPDTYTQYFGPGTRLTVL.

The chain recombines TRBV7-8 with TRBJ2-1; 7 bases are shared with TRBD2. Per germline, CDR1 SGHVS and CDR2 FQNEAQ. CDR3 length: 18 residues. V gave up 5 bases and J gave up 0 bases; unmatched junction bases: 13. The CDR3 region has the DNA TGTGCCAGCAGCCCTAGGGAGGGGCTAGCGAGCTCCTACAATGAGCAGTTCTTC. Translating it yields CASSPREGLASSYNEQFF.

This sequence joins TRBV6-1 and TRBJ1-2; maybe TRBD1 (5 bases). CDR3 length equals 13 residues. Germline-derived CDR1 and CDR2 are MNHNS and SASEGT. V lost 2 bases and J lost 3, with 7 bases in between. CDR3 nucleotide sequence: TGTGCCAGCAGTGAACAAGGGGACTATGGCTACACCTTC. This encodes CASSEQGDYGYTF.

V gene TRBV10-2 combines with J gene TRBJ2-7, with 7 bases that match TRBD1. CDR1 and CDR2 (germline): WSHSY, SAAADI. V shed 6 bases and J 2 bases; nucleotides not matched to a gene: 4. The CDR3 is 13 amino acids. In DNA form, the CDR3 reads TGCGCCAGCAGCGACGGGACAGCCTACGAGCAGTACTTC. Protein sequence: CASSDGTAYEQYF.

This clone was observed a single time. This chain links TRBV4-3 with TRBJ2-1; TRBD2 matches 7 bases. Per the germline V gene, CDR1 is LGHNA and CDR2 is YSLEER. This CDR3 has 17 amino acids. The ends lost 4 bases at V and 1 base at J; junction bases unmatched: 10. The CDR3 coding sequence is TGCGCCAGCAGCCGAAGGGGCGGGAGACGGTCCTACAATGAGCAGTTCTTC. Its translation is CASSRRGGRRSYNEQFF.

In its sample, this clone was seen once. The J gene is TRBJ1-4, the V gene TRBV5-1, with 8 bases matching TRBD1. The germline CDR1 and CDR2 sequences are SGHRS and YFSETQ. V shed 0 bases, J shed 0 bases, and the junction held 7 bases outside the gene matches. This CDR3 region has 18 residues. The CDR3 is CASSLGGRGHSTNEKLFF. In DNA form, the CDR3 reads TGCGCCAGCAGCTTGGGGGGCAGGGGGCACTCAACTAATGAAAAACTGTTTTTT.

The CDR3 DNA is TGTGCCAGCAGCCGAGGGGCCCGGGGGGTAGACACTGAAGCTTTCTTT. This translates into CASSRGARGVDTEAFF. V gene TRBV4-2 combines with J gene TRBJ1-1; D perhaps matches TRBD1 (5 bases). The CDR3 is 16 amino acids. Germline loops: CDR1 LGHNA, CDR2 YNFKEQ. V was shortened by 4 bases and J by 3 bases, with 18 bases between the two germline ends.